The rows below give T cell receptor beta chains drawn from one sample of a study of T cells in Graves' hyperthyroidism and ophthalmopathy. TCRdb ran MiXCR on the multiplex PCR reads and lists one entry per CDR3 protein. Among 250,000 to 300,000 distinct CDR3 sequences listed, roughly a fifth were seen once. The sequenced sample was blood. These receptors were obtained from a man aged 45-65 years with Graves' ophthalmopathy. Both conserved end residues are part of each CDR3. A D gene is named only where the DNA matches it firmly. Size tells how often a clone was seen (once, few, many) or the class of an expanded clone, and some rows leave it out.

d_call: -; clone_size: many; v_call: TRBV7-2; j_call: TRBJ2-7; cdr3_nt: TGTGCCAGCAGCTCGGACAGCGAGCAGTACTTC; cdr3_aa: CASSSDSEQYF
d_call: TRBD2; clone_size: few; v_call: TRBV2; j_call: TRBJ2-1; cdr3_nt: TGTGCCAGCAGTTCCTCCGGGACTAGCTGGTACAATGAGCAGTTCTTC; cdr3_aa: CASSSSGTSWYNEQFF
d_call: TRBD1; clone_size: -; v_call: TRBV5-1; j_call: TRBJ2-1; cdr3_nt: TGCGCCAGCAGCTTAACGGGACAGGGAATCGGGAGCTCCTACAATGAGCAGTTCTTC; cdr3_aa: CASSLTGQGIGSSYNEQFF
d_call: -; clone_size: many; v_call: TRBV30; j_call: TRBJ2-4; cdr3_nt: TGTGCCTGGAGCCTGCCTGCTAGCATGAAAAACATTCAGTACTTC; cdr3_aa: CAWSLPASMKNIQYF
d_call: TRBD1; clone_size: many; v_call: TRBV12-3/TRBV12-4; j_call: TRBJ1-1; cdr3_nt: TGTGCCAGTCAATTACCGGGGACAGGAGGAAACACTGAAGCTTTCTTT; cdr3_aa: CASQLPGTGGNTEAFF
d_call: -; clone_size: few; v_call: TRBV15; j_call: TRBJ2-1; cdr3_nt: TGTGCCACCAGCAGAGATGGGCAGCGGGATGAGCAGTTCTTC; cdr3_aa: CATSRDGQRDEQFF
d_call: TRBD1; clone_size: few; v_call: TRBV27; j_call: TRBJ1-2; cdr3_nt: TGTGCCAGCAGTCCAGAACAGGGGGAGCTCCCTGGCTATGGCTACACCTTC; cdr3_aa: CASSPEQGELPGYGYTF
d_call: TRBD2; clone_size: few; v_call: TRBV7-3; j_call: TRBJ2-1; cdr3_nt: TGTGCCAGCAGCTTAGGGACTAGCGAGGCCAATGAGCAGTTCTTC; cdr3_aa: CASSLGTSEANEQFF
d_call: -; clone_size: few; v_call: TRBV27; j_call: TRBJ2-7; cdr3_nt: TGTGCCAGCAGACAGGTGGGACATCTCTACGAGCAGTACTTC; cdr3_aa: CASRQVGHLYEQYF
d_call: -; clone_size: few; v_call: TRBV29-1; j_call: TRBJ2-1; cdr3_nt: TGCAGCGTTGATTCGGTCAGGGGCCCAAATAATGAGCAGTTCTTC; cdr3_aa: CSVDSVRGPNNEQFF
d_call: -; clone_size: -; v_call: TRBV9; j_call: TRBJ2-7; cdr3_nt: TGTGCCAGCAGCGTAGTTGGAGGGCCCGGCTACGAGCAGTACTTC; cdr3_aa: CASSVVGGPGYEQYF
d_call: -; clone_size: few; v_call: TRBV3-1; j_call: TRBJ2-7; cdr3_nt: TGTGCCAGCAGCCCGGAGACTGGGGGGGCGGGATTTCCCTACGAGCAGTACTTC; cdr3_aa: CASSPETGGAGFPYEQYF
d_call: -; clone_size: once; v_call: TRBV6-1; j_call: TRBJ1-5; cdr3_nt: TGTGCCAGCAGTGAAGACAGGGCGAGCAGTCAGCCCCAGCATTTT; cdr3_aa: CASSEDRASSQPQHF
d_call: -; clone_size: -; v_call: TRBV6-9; j_call: TRBJ1-6; cdr3_nt: TGTGCCAGCAGTCATGGACCCCTCCACTTT; cdr3_aa: CASSHGPLHF
d_call: TRBD1; clone_size: few; v_call: TRBV5-6; j_call: TRBJ2-7; cdr3_nt: TGTGCCAGCCTACTCACCCCCGGGACAGGGGGCAACGAGCAGTACTTC; cdr3_aa: CASLLTPGTGGNEQYF
d_call: -; clone_size: few; v_call: TRBV19; j_call: TRBJ2-1; cdr3_nt: TGTGCCTCCAAACCGGGCTACACGTACAATGAGCAGTTCTTC; cdr3_aa: CASKPGYTYNEQFF
d_call: -; clone_size: few; v_call: TRBV3-1; j_call: TRBJ2-2; cdr3_nt: TGTGCCAGCAAGAGTGACACCGGGGAGCTGTTTTTT; cdr3_aa: CASKSDTGELFF
d_call: -; clone_size: -; v_call: TRBV6-6; j_call: TRBJ1-5; cdr3_nt: TGTGCCAGCAGTTACTCGAGCCCCATAGGGGGTCAGCCCCAGCATTTT; cdr3_aa: CASSYSSPIGGQPQHF
d_call: TRBD2; clone_size: few; v_call: TRBV15; j_call: TRBJ2-3; cdr3_nt: TGTGCCACCAGCAGAGATTCGACTAGCGGCACAGATACGCAGTATTTT; cdr3_aa: CATSRDSTSGTDTQYF
d_call: -; clone_size: few; v_call: TRBV19; j_call: TRBJ1-5; cdr3_nt: TGTGCCAGTAGTATGGTGTCAGATATAAATAGCAATCAGCCCCAGCATTTT; cdr3_aa: CASSMVSDINSNQPQHF
d_call: -; clone_size: -; v_call: TRBV7-2; j_call: TRBJ1-1; cdr3_nt: TGTGCCAGCAGCTCACCCCGGGGGGGGGCCGGATGGAACACTGAAGCTTTCTTT; cdr3_aa: CASSSPRGGAGWNTEAFF
d_call: -; clone_size: few; v_call: TRBV7-3; j_call: TRBJ2-5; cdr3_nt: TGTGCCAGCAGCTTCTCCGGGCTCCCGGGCGAGACCCAGTACTTC; cdr3_aa: CASSFSGLPGETQYF
d_call: -; clone_size: few; v_call: TRBV5-5; j_call: TRBJ1-2; cdr3_nt: TGTGCCAGCAGCTTGTCCGGGATTAGTGGCTACACCTTC; cdr3_aa: CASSLSGISGYTF
d_call: TRBD1; clone_size: few; v_call: TRBV6-2/TRBV6-3; j_call: TRBJ2-7; cdr3_nt: TGTGCCAGCAGTTCCCCCGGGACAGGGGGCTACGAGCAGTACTTC; cdr3_aa: CASSSPGTGGYEQYF
d_call: -; clone_size: -; v_call: TRBV24-1; j_call: TRBJ2-1; cdr3_nt: TGTGCCACCAGTGACCGGTACCGTTCGGGGGCCAACCCCTACAATGAGCAGTTCTTC; cdr3_aa: CATSDRYRSGANPYNEQFF
d_call: TRBD2; clone_size: few; v_call: TRBV29-1; j_call: TRBJ2-1; cdr3_nt: TGCAGCGGCCGAGGACTAGCGGGAAATAATGAGCAGTTCTTC; cdr3_aa: CSGRGLAGNNEQFF
d_call: -; clone_size: -; v_call: TRBV6-2/TRBV6-3; j_call: TRBJ1-2; cdr3_nt: TGTGCCAGCAGGGAAACCCATAACTATGGCTACACCTTC; cdr3_aa: CASRETHNYGYTF
d_call: -; clone_size: many; v_call: TRBV5-5; j_call: TRBJ1-4; cdr3_nt: TGTGCCAGCAGCCTGTCCACGGTTGATCGTAATGAAAAACTGTTTTTT; cdr3_aa: CASSLSTVDRNEKLFF
d_call: TRBD2; clone_size: few; v_call: TRBV5-1; j_call: TRBJ2-2; cdr3_nt: TGCGCCAGCAGCTTGGCGGCTAGCGGCGACACCGGGGAGCTGTTTTTT; cdr3_aa: CASSLAASGDTGELFF
d_call: -; clone_size: many; v_call: TRBV7-9; j_call: TRBJ1-2; cdr3_nt: TGTGCCAGCAGCTTCGGACAAGCTAACTATGGCTACACCTTC; cdr3_aa: CASSFGQANYGYTF
d_call: -; clone_size: many; v_call: TRBV11-2; j_call: TRBJ2-7; cdr3_nt: TGTGCCAGCAGCAGCGAGACAGTACTTCCCTACGAGCAGTACTTC; cdr3_aa: CASSSETVLPYEQYF
d_call: -; clone_size: -; v_call: TRBV10-2; j_call: TRBJ2-7; cdr3_nt: TGCGCCAGCAGTGAGTATTTAGGCGCCGAGCAGTACTTC; cdr3_aa: CASSEYLGAEQYF
d_call: TRBD1; clone_size: -; v_call: TRBV10-2; j_call: TRBJ2-2; cdr3_nt: TGCGCCAGCGGTCAGACAGGGGGCACCGGGGAGCTGTTTTTT; cdr3_aa: CASGQTGGTGELFF
d_call: TRBD2; clone_size: -; v_call: TRBV12-3/TRBV12-4; j_call: TRBJ2-1; cdr3_nt: TGTGCCAGCAGCCGCCCAAGCTCCGGACTAGCGGGAGGGCGGAGCTCCTACAATGAGCAGTTCTTC; cdr3_aa: CASSRPSSGLAGGRSSYNEQFF
d_call: TRBD1; clone_size: -; v_call: TRBV6-1; j_call: TRBJ2-3; cdr3_nt: TGTGCCACCGGACAGGGGGCCCTCACAGATACGCAGTATTTT; cdr3_aa: CATGQGALTDTQYF
d_call: -; clone_size: many; v_call: TRBV11-1; j_call: TRBJ2-5; cdr3_nt: TGTGCCAGCAGCTTCTGGGGGGAGGAGACCCAGTACTTC; cdr3_aa: CASSFWGEETQYF
d_call: TRBD1; clone_size: -; v_call: TRBV11-2; j_call: TRBJ2-5; cdr3_nt: TGTGCCAGCAGCCCTGGGACAGGAGACCAAGAGACCCAGTACTTC; cdr3_aa: CASSPGTGDQETQYF
d_call: TRBD2; clone_size: many; v_call: TRBV12-3/TRBV12-4; j_call: TRBJ2-1; cdr3_nt: TGTGCCAGCAGTTTGGGAGGGAGTCCTGAGGATGAGCAGTTCTTC; cdr3_aa: CASSLGGSPEDEQFF
d_call: -; clone_size: few; v_call: TRBV20-1; j_call: TRBJ1-5; cdr3_nt: TGCAGTGCTAGTGGTAGGGGGTCCAATCAGCCCCAGCATTTT; cdr3_aa: CSASGRGSNQPQHF
d_call: TRBD2; clone_size: few; v_call: TRBV27; j_call: TRBJ2-1; cdr3_nt: TGTGCCAGCAGTTTCCCTACACATGGGGAAACACTAGCGGGTCTCTCCTACAATGAGCAGTTCTTC; cdr3_aa: CASSFPTHGETLAGLSYNEQFF
d_call: -; clone_size: -; v_call: TRBV29-1; j_call: TRBJ1-1; cdr3_nt: TGCAGCGTTGAAATGGCTTCCACTGAAGCTTTCTTT; cdr3_aa: CSVEMASTEAFF
d_call: TRBD1; clone_size: few; v_call: TRBV9; j_call: TRBJ1-6; cdr3_nt: TGTGCCAGCAGCGTAAGCCGGGACAGGCCAAATTCACCCCTCCACTTT; cdr3_aa: CASSVSRDRPNSPLHF
d_call: -; clone_size: few; v_call: TRBV5-1; j_call: TRBJ2-3; cdr3_nt: TGCGCCAGCAAGTGGGGTAGCACAGATACGCAGTATTTT; cdr3_aa: CASKWGSTDTQYF